This T cell receptor beta chain was identified in a study of blood T cell repertoires in COVID-19. About the study: Nucleic acid was either cDNA or gDNA, and it came from T cells, B-cell-depleted T cells, or PBMCs.

Method: immunoSEQ multiplex PCR; TCRdb's copy keeps in-frame clones and lacks some. The top ten hold about 3% of the sample, which has 150,000 to 200,000 clones, around 92% seen once. Germline V gene lookup returns CDR1 KGHSH and CDR2 LQKENI. The V end lost 3 bases, the J end lost 0 bases, and 9 bases lay between the germline ends. The length of the CDR3 is 15 residues. The material sequenced was peripheral blood. This chain uses TRBV18 with TRBJ1-3; D remains ambiguous. The source of this sequence is a man aged 60 to 75 with acute or convalescent COVID-19. The DNA for the CDR3 is TGTGCCAGCTCACCCGGAGTTAACTCTGGAAACACCATATATTTT. Translating gives CASSPGVNSGNTIYF.